This T cell receptor beta chain was captured by sequencing in a study of blood T cells in healthy people across ages. Findings and limits, study-wide: Estimated diversity, derived from one million T cells, was regarded as an underestimate. The donors' CMV status was not determined, possibly confounding changes in expanded clonotypes.

The second PCR ran about 6 to 11 cycles with a sample-barcoded 5' primer and J-beta primers. With 12 random nucleotides, a template-switch adaptor tagged each individual cDNA molecule. A single record per CDR3 protein comes from TCRdb applying MiXCR to the 5' RACE reads. The table lists roughly 1,300,000 distinct CDR3 sequences, approximately 60% of them singletons. V shed 5 bases and J 8 bases; nucleotides not matched to a gene: 8. This CDR3 spans 15 amino acids. The table lists this clonotype with a few counts. As yet, its antigen is unknown. The TCR was taken from a man aged 18 to 35 in good health. V is TRBV12-3 or TRBV12-4 and J is TRBJ2-2; 10 nucleotides align to TRBD2. The sample taken for sequencing was blood. The CDR3 loop is CASSVLAGLEGELFF. DNA for the CDR3: TGTGCCAGCAGTGTACTAGCGGGGTTGGAAGGGGAGCTGTTTTTT.